This TCR beta chain emerged from a study of cytomegalovirus exposure and HLA in healthy donors. Study details: A later analysis reported the same platform for the roughly 120 validation repertoires and the roughly 700 first-cohort repertoires.

Profiled with immunoSEQ multiplex PCR; TCRdb holds only in-frame clones, not every one. Here the sample spans about 160,000 clones, around 92% being singletons. Germline loops: CDR1 KGHSH, CDR2 LQKENI. The CDR3 contains 14 residues. The V end lost 3 bases, the J end lost 3 bases, and 11 bases lay between the germline ends. The clonotype originates from a woman aged 18-29 years in good health and CMV-seropositive. Source material: PBMCs. The rearrangement links TRBV18 to TRBJ2-5; D is unclear. CDR3 in DNA: TGTGCCAGCTCACCTCTCGCGGTTAAAGAGACCCAGTACTTC. Its translation: CASSPLAVKETQYF. Drawing the rest from reference TRBV18 and TRBJ2-5, the complete variable domain is NAGVMQNPRHLVRRRGQEARLRCSPMKGHSHVYWYRQLPEEGLKFMVYLQKENIIDESGMPKERFSAEFPKEGPSILRIQQVVRGDSAAYFCASSPLAVKETQYFGPGTRLLVL.